The clone carrying this T cell receptor beta chain appeared once. Its antigen is currently unknown. The data are from a study of T cell responses to AZD1222 COVID-19 vaccine. On the study more broadly: Some second doses came at about 4 weeks and others at about 12 weeks; these were pooled. Study findings and constraints: Nearly half of spike-specific TCRs reportedly target variant regions that are unmutated in the B.1.351 and B.1.1.7 variants.

The table came from immunoSEQ multiplex PCR; TCRdb's copy has only in-frame clones and leaves some out. The sample gives about 110,000 clones, around 94% of which show up once; 2.2% is in the top ten. The V end was cut by 0 bases, the J end by 6 bases, with 12 bases between. Germline loops: CDR1 LGHNA, CDR2 YNFKEQ. This CDR3 has 15 amino acids. The source was peripheral blood, collected on day 0 of AZD1222 vaccination. V gene TRBV4-2 combines with J gene TRBJ1-5; no reliable D call. The receptor comes from an adult in good health. CDR3 protein: CASSQERWGGQPQHF. In DNA, the CDR3 is TGTGCCAGCAGCCAAGAACGTTGGGGTGGTCAGCCCCAGCATTTT.